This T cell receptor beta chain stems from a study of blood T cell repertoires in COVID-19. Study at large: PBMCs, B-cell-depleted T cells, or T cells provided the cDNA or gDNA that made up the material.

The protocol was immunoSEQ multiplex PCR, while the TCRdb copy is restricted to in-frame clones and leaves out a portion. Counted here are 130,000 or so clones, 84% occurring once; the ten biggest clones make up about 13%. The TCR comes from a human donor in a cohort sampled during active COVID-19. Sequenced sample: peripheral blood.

CDR3 nucleotides: TGTGCCAGCAGCTTAGTTCAGGCAGGGGCCTCTGGAAACACCATATATTTT. Residues: CASSLVQAGASGNTIYF. The V call is TRBV7-8, the J call TRBJ1-3; TRBD1 is a possible D gene (6 bases). This CDR3 has 17 residues. From germline, CDR1 is SGHVS and CDR2 FQNEAQ. Trimming removed 1 base at V and 0 bases at J, with 13 bases between.